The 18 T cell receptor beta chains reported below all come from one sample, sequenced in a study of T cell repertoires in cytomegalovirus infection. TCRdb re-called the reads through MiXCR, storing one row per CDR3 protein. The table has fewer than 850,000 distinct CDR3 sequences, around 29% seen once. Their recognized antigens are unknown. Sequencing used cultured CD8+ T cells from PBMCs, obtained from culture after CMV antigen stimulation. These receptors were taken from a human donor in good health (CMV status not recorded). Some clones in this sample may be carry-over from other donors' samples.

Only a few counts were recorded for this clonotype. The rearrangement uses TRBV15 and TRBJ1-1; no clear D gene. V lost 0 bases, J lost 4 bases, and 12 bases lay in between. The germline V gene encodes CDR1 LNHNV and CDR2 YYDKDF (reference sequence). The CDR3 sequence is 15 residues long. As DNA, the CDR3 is TGTGCCACCAGCAGAGATCGCGGACCTGGCACTGAAGCTTTCTTT. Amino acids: CATSRDRGPGTEAFF. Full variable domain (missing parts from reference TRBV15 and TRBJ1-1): DAMVIQNPRYQVTQFGKPVTLSCSQTLNHNVMYWYQQKSSQAPKLLFHYYDKDFNNEADTPDNFQSRRPNTSFCFLDIRSPGLGDTAMYLCATSRDRGPGTEAFFGQGTRLTVV.

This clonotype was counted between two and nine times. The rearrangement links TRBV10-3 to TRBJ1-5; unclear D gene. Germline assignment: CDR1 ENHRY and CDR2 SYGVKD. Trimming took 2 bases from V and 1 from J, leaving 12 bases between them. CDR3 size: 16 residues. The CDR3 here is CAISEADSISNQPQHF. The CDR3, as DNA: TGTGCCATCAGTGAGGCGGATTCGATAAGCAATCAGCCCCAGCATTTT.

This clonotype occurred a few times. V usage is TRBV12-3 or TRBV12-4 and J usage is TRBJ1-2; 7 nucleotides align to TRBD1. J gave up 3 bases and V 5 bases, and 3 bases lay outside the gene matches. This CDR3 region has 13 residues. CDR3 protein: CASSDRVYYGYTF. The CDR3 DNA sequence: TGTGCCAGCAGTGACAGGGTTTACTATGGCTACACCTTC.

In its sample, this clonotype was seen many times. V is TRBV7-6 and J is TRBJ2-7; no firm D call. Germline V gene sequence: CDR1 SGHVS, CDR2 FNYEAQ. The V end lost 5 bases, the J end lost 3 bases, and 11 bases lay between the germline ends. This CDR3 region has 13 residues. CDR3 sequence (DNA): TGTGCCAGCAGCCGAACTGTGAACTACGAGCAGTACTTC. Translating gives CASSRTVNYEQYF.

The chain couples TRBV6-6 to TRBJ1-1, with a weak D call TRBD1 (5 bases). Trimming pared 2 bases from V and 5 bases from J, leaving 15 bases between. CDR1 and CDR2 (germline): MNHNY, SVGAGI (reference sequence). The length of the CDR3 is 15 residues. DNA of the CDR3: TGTGCCAGCAGTTACCCAACGCCAGGGTGGACTGAAGCTTTCTTT. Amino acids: CASSYPTPGWTEAFF.

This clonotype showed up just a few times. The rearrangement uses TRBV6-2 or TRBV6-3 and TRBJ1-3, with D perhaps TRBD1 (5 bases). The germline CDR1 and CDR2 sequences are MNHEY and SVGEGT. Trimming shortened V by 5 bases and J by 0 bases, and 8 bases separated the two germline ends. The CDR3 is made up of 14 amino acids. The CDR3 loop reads CASSDSFSGNTIYF. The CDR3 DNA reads TGTGCCAGCAGTGACAGCTTCTCTGGAAACACCATATATTTT.

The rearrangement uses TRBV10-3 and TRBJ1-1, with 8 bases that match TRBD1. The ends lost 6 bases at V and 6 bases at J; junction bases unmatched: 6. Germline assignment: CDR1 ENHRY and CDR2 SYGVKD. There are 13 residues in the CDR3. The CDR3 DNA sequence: TGTGCCATCAGCTTGACAGGGGACGCTGAAGCTTTCTTT. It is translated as CAISLTGDAEAFF.

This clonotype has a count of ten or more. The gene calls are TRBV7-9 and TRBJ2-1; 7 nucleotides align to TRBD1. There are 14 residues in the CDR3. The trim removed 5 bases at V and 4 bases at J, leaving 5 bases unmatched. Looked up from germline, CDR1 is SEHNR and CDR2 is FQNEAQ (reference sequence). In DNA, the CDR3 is TGTGCCAGCAGCCCTCGGGACAGTTACAATGAGCAGTTCTTC. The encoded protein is CASSPRDSYNEQFF.

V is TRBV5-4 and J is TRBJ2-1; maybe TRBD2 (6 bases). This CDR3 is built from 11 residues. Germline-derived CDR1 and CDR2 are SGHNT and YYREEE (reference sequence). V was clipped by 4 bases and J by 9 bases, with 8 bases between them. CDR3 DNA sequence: TGTGCCAGCAGCATGACTAGTGAGCAGTTCTTC. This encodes CASSMTSEQFF.

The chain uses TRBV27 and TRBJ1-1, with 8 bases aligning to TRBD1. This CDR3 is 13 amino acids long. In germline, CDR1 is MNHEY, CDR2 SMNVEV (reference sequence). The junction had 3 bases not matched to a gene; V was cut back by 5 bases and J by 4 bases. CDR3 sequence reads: CASSTQGATEAFF. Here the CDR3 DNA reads TGTGCCAGCAGTACCCAGGGGGCCACTGAAGCTTTCTTT.

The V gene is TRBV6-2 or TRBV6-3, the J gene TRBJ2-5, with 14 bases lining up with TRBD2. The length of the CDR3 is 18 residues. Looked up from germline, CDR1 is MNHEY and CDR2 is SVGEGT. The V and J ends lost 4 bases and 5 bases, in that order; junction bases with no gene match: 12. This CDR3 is CASSSILTSGGARETQYF. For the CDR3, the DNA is TGTGCCAGCAGTTCCATCCTGACTAGCGGGGGGGCCCGCGAGACCCAGTACTTC.

The CDR3 loop is CASSSGLGTAYEQYV. CDR3 DNA sequence: TGTGCCAGCAGCTCGGGACTAGGTACGGCCTACGAGCAGTACGTC. The J gene is TRBJ2-7, the V gene TRBV7-9; 8 bases are a match to TRBD2. The CDR3 spans 15 residues. Trimming cost V 4 bases and J 2 bases; bases outside gene matches: 7. From germline, CDR1 is SEHNR and CDR2 FQNEAQ (reference sequence).

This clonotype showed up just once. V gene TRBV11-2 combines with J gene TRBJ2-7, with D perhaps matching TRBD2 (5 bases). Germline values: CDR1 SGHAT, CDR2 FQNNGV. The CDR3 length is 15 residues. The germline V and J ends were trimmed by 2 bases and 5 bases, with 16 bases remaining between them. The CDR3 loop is CASSLWRAWANEQYF. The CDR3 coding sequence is TGTGCCAGCAGCTTATGGCGGGCCTGGGCCAACGAGCAGTACTTC.

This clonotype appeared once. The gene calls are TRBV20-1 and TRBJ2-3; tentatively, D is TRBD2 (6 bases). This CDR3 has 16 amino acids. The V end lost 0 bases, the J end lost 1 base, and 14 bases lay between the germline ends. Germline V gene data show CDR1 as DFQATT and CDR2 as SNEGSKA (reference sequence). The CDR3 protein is CSARDWGRRGTDTQYF. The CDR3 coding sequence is TGCAGTGCTAGAGATTGGGGGAGGAGGGGCACAGATACGCAGTATTTT.

DNA of the CDR3: TGTGCCATCAGTGAGTCGTACAGTGCTAAGGATGGCTACACCTTC. It is translated as CAISESYSAKDGYTF. V is TRBV10-3 and J is TRBJ1-2; D is undetermined. Between the trimmed V and J ends, which lost 0 bases and 6 bases, there was a span of 14 bases. This CDR3 is built from 15 residues. CDR1 is ENHRY and CDR2 is SYGVKD in the germline V gene.

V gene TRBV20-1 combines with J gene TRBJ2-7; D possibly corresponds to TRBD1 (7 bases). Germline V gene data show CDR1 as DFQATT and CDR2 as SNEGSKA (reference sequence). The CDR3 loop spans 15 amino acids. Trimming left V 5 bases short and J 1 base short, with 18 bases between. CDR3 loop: CSAPPSAGQSYEQYF. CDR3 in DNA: TGCAGTGCTCCCCCCTCTGCGGGACAGTCCTACGAGCAGTACTTC.

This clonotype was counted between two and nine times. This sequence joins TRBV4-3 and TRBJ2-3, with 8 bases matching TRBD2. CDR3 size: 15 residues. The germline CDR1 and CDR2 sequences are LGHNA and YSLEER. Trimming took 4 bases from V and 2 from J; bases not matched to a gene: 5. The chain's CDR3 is CASSRVAGPTDTQYF. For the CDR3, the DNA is TGCGCCAGCAGCCGAGTAGCGGGGCCCACAGATACGCAGTATTTT.

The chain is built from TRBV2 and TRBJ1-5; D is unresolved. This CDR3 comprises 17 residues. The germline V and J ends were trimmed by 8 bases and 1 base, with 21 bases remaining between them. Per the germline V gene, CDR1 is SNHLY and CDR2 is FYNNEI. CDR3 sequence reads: CASGLTGIQKSNQPQHF. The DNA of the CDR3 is TGTGCCAGCGGACTCACGGGGATTCAGAAAAGCAATCAGCCCCAGCATTTT.